One sample yielded the 21 T cell receptor beta chains listed below, sequenced in a study of CD8 T cells in ankylosing spondylitis. Using its own MiXCR run on the 5' RACE reads, TCRdb lists one record per CDR3 protein. Of around 340,000 distinct CDR3 sequences in the sample, under 15% were seen once. Material: blood, either unsorted or a sorted T cell fraction (not recorded which). Receptors originate from a male donor with ankylosing spondylitis or in good health (not recorded which).

In this sample, this clonotype turned up a few times. The CDR3 bases are TGCGCTACCGGCCCTAGCGGGAGGAACGAGCAGTACTTC. Translation: CATGPSGRNEQYF. The chain has TRBV5-1 and TRBJ2-7, with TRBD2 identical over 11 bases. Germline loops: CDR1 SGHRS, CDR2 YFSETQ. The CDR3 has 13 residues.

This clonotype was counted between two and nine times. The V gene is TRBV7-9, the J gene TRBJ2-2, with D hard to call. V lost 4 bases to trimming and J lost 3 bases, with 15 bases between them. Germline assignment: CDR1 SEHNR and CDR2 FQNEAQ (reference sequence). The CDR3 covers 16 residues. In DNA, the CDR3 is TGTGCCAGCAGCTACAAGGGCGGAAGTTACACCGGGGAGCTGTTTTTT. It yields the protein CASSYKGGSYTGELFF. The full variable domain, rest sourced from reference TRBV7-9 and TRBJ2-2, is DTGVSQNPRHKITKRGQNVTFRCDPISEHNRLYWYRQTLGQGPEFLTYFQNEAQLEKSRLLSDRFSAERPKGSFSTLEIQRTEQGDSAMYLCASSYKGGSYTGELFFGEGSRLTVL.

In this sample, this clonotype turned up a few times. The chain couples TRBV2 to TRBJ1-5; no clear D gene. The CDR3 runs to 15 residues. Germline V gives CDR1 SNHLY, CDR2 FYNNEI. Trimming stripped 3 bases from V and 2 bases from J, with 11 bases between. This CDR3 is CASSEELGGNQPQHF. CDR3 coding DNA: TGTGCCAGCAGTGAGGAACTGGGTGGCAATCAGCCCCAGCATTTT.

At least ten counts were recorded for this clonotype. V usage is TRBV12-3 or TRBV12-4 and J usage is TRBJ2-2; TRBD2 matches 7 bases. V dropped 3 bases and J dropped 1; count of bases not matched to a gene: 5. CDR3 length: 16 residues. CDR3 sequence reads: CASSLVSGRNTGELFF. The DNA of the CDR3 is TGTGCCAGCAGTTTGGTTAGCGGGCGGAACACCGGGGAGCTGTTTTTT.

This sequence joins TRBV5-1 and TRBJ2-5; D possibly corresponds to TRBD2 (5 bases). V dropped 4 bases and J dropped 4 bases, with 23 bases sitting between them. This CDR3 contains 17 residues. The V gene's germline CDR1 is SGHRS and CDR2 YFSETQ. The CDR3 spells CASSQNKRLSGVETQYF. The CDR3 DNA sequence: TGCGCCAGCAGCCAAAATAAGCGGTTGAGTGGGGTAGAGACCCAGTACTTC.

The table lists this clonotype with many counts. The chain joins TRBV9 to TRBJ2-3; 9 bases map to TRBD2. After removal of 0 bases from V and 2 bases from J, the junction contained 4 bases not matched to a gene. In germline, CDR1 is SGDLS, CDR2 YYNGEE. This CDR3 is built from 16 residues. The CDR3 here is CASSVDLAGFTDTQYF. The CDR3 coding sequence is TGTGCCAGCAGCGTAGATCTAGCGGGATTCACAGATACGCAGTATTTT.

This clonotype was counted between two and nine times. This chain connects TRBV5-1 to TRBJ2-1; 9 nucleotides align to TRBD1. This CDR3 comprises 15 residues. Germline CDR1 SGHRS, CDR2 YFSETQ. V shed 4 bases and J 5 bases; nucleotides not matched to a gene: 7. The CDR3 is CASSPGQGRDNEQFF. The CDR3 region has the DNA TGCGCCAGCAGCCCGGGACAGGGAAGAGACAATGAGCAGTTCTTC.

This clonotype was seen a few times. Here the CDR3 reads CASSELGSSKLDIQYF. The CDR3 DNA sequence: TGTGCCAGCAGTGAATTAGGTAGCTCTAAATTGGACATTCAGTACTTC. The chain recombines TRBV6-1 with TRBJ2-4, with D uncertain. Per the germline V gene, CDR1 is MNHNS and CDR2 is SASEGT. V was trimmed by 2 bases and J by 8 bases, leaving 19 bases between them. The CDR3 length is 16 residues.

This clonotype turned up a few times. The genes are TRBV29-1 and TRBJ2-3; D not resolved. Per the germline V gene, CDR1 is SQVTM and CDR2 is ANQGSEA. V was pared by 6 bases and J by 2 bases, with 9 bases between. CDR3 size: 12 residues. DNA of the CDR3: TGCAGCGTCGACGGATTCACAGATACGCAGTATTTT. As protein: CSVDGFTDTQYF.

The genes are TRBV29-1 and TRBJ2-1, with D possibly matching TRBD1 (5 bases). This CDR3 has 13 amino acids. V gave up 8 bases and J gave up 4 bases, with 15 bases separating them. Germline lookup yields CDR1 SQVTM and CDR2 ANQGSEA. CDR3 coding DNA: TGCAGCACAAAACAGGACCGGTACAATGAGCAGTTCTTC. Its protein is CSTKQDRYNEQFF.

This clonotype came up a few times. This chain connects TRBV11-2 to TRBJ2-3; 7 positions agree with TRBD1. Germline loops: CDR1 SGHAT, CDR2 FQNNGV. This CDR3 comprises 15 residues. V shed 5 bases, J shed 2 bases, and the junction held 7 bases outside the gene matches. DNA of the CDR3: TGTGCCAGCAGCATAAGGGGGACAGCCACAGATACGCAGTATTTT. Translating gives CASSIRGTATDTQYF.

This clonotype was seen more than once but under ten times. The chain joins TRBV5-1 to TRBJ1-6, with 7 positions matching TRBD1. Germline CDR1 and CDR2: SGHRS and YFSETQ. CDR3 length: 12 amino acids. Germline trimming cut 4 bases from V and 11 bases from J; bases unmatched to any gene: 3. The CDR3 DNA reads TGCGCCAGCAGCGAAACAGGGGCACCCCTCCACTTT. This codes for CASSETGAPLHF.

CDR3: CASSQTTGSGANVLTF. CDR3 nucleotide sequence: TGTGCCAGCAGCCAGACGACAGGCTCTGGGGCCAACGTCCTGACTTTC. V and J are TRBV4-2 and TRBJ2-6; TRBD1 might be the D (6 bases). The V gene's germline CDR1 is LGHNA and CDR2 YNFKEQ. Trimming removed 3 bases at V and 0 bases at J, with 9 bases between. This CDR3 spans 16 amino acids.

The genes are TRBV5-1 and TRBJ2-5; 8 bases fit TRBD2. The CDR3 has 15 amino acids. J lost 4 bases, V lost 1 base, and 6 bases had no gene match. The germline gives CDR1 SGHRS, CDR2 YFSETQ. CDR3 coding DNA: TGCGCCAGCAGCTTGCGGGGGGGAGTGGCAGAGACCCAGTACTTC. Protein: CASSLRGGVAETQYF.

A few counts support this clonotype. The chain employs TRBV20-1 and TRBJ1-5; D perhaps matches TRBD1 (6 bases). This CDR3 is built from 15 residues. The germline V and J ends were trimmed by 3 bases and 4 bases, with 16 bases remaining between them. The germline V gene has CDR1 DFQATT and CDR2 SNEGSKA (reference sequence). CDR3 bases: TGCAGTGCTAGTCCGGGCAGGGGTGGGAATCAGCCCCAGCATTTT. Amino acids: CSASPGRGGNQPQHF.

In its sample, this clonotype was seen many times. This chain uses TRBV10-3 with TRBJ2-2; possibly TRBD1 for D (6 bases). Germline loops: CDR1 ENHRY, CDR2 SYGVKD. CDR3 length equals 16 residues. V was shortened by 5 bases and J by 1 base, with 14 bases between the two germline ends. As DNA, the CDR3 is TGTGCCATCAGTCCGAGAGGACAGCTGAACACCGGGGAGCTGTTTTTT. Its translation is CAISPRGQLNTGELFF.

The rearrangement joins TRBV2 to TRBJ1-6; a possible D gene is TRBD1 (5 bases). CDR1 and CDR2 (germline): SNHLY, FYNNEI. Trimming removed 11 bases from V and 0 bases from J, with 17 bases in between. This CDR3 is built from 16 residues. This chain's CDR3 is CARGEGSSSYNSPLHF. The CDR3 DNA follows: TGTGCCCGAGGGGAGGGCTCCAGCTCCTATAATTCACCCCTCCACTTT.

This clonotype was seen more than once but under ten times. The V gene is TRBV12-3 or TRBV12-4, the J gene TRBJ1-4, with unresolved D. V dropped 7 bases and J dropped 8 bases, with 17 bases sitting between them. This CDR3 spans 14 amino acids. The DNA for the CDR3 is TGTGCCAGCATCAAAGAACTCTCGGGGGAAAAACTGTTTTTT. As protein: CASIKELSGEKLFF.

This clonotype was counted between two and nine times. The CDR3 DNA is TGTGCCACCAGCAGAGATCCGGGGGCGTTTGAGCAGTTCTTC. It yields the protein CATSRDPGAFEQFF. The V gene is TRBV15, the J gene TRBJ2-1, with D possibly called TRBD1 or TRBD2 (6 bases each). The germline CDR1 and CDR2 sequences are LNHNV and YYDKDF (reference sequence). The CDR3 totals 14 residues. V lost 0 bases and J 9 bases, leaving 12 bases between the germline ends.

This clonotype has just a few counts. This rearrangement joins TRBV19 to TRBJ2-5; D call uncertain. This CDR3 comprises 13 residues. V lost 2 bases and J lost 2, with 6 bases in between. Germline loops: CDR1 LNHDA, CDR2 SQIVND (reference sequence). The CDR3 region has the DNA TGTGCCAGTAGTATAAGTGGGCAAGAGACCCAGTACTTC. It translates to CASSISGQETQYF. Full variable domain (rest looked up from reference TRBV19 and TRBJ2-5): DGGITQSPKYLFRKEGQNVTLSCEQNLNHDAMYWYRQDPGQGLRLIYYSQIVNDFQKGDIAEGYSVSREKKESFPLTVTSAQKNPTAFYLCASSISGQETQYFGPGTRLLVL.

In this sample, this clonotype turned up a few times. The chain has TRBV5-1 and TRBJ2-5, with TRBD2 as a possible D gene (6 bases). Germline CDR1 reads SGHRS; CDR2 reads YFSETQ. This CDR3 is built from 16 residues. V lost 5 bases, J lost 5 bases, and 22 bases lay in between. The CDR3 coding sequence is TGCGCCAGCAGGCCGGGACTGACGTTGGGTTATGAGACCCAGTACTTC. Translating it yields CASRPGLTLGYETQYF.